This T cell receptor beta chain was recovered during a study of a mutant IDH1 vaccine in newly diagnosed glioma. Study overall: Treated patients, averaging around 40 years, were approximately 60% male and roughly 38% female.

Only in-frame clones appear in the TCRdb table, and some are missing; sequencing was by immunoSEQ multiplex PCR. This repertoire shows tens of thousands of clones, around 86% found once; its top ten account for 2.9%. Time point indicated: baseline, week 1 (first vaccination visit). Treatment noted: pre-vaccination baseline after standard-of-care therapy. V lost 7 bases and J lost 1, with 13 bases in between. Germline CDR1 reads MNHEY; CDR2 reads SVGAGI. This CDR3 is 14 amino acids long. The rearrangement joins TRBV6-5 to TRBJ1-1; D unclear. This clonotype was obtained from a man in his thirties or forties with glioma. This sample comprised PBMCs, obtained from a glioma patient treated with radiotherapy, temozolomide or both. The CDR3: CASKELSWNTEAFF. The CDR3 nucleotides are TGTGCCAGCAAAGAATTATCTTGGAACACTGAAGCTTTCTTT.